Below are 18 T cell receptor beta chains sequenced from a single sample in a study of T cells in Graves' hyperthyroidism and ophthalmopathy (dated 2019 in TCRdb). The method behind the library was multiplex PCR. Instrument on record: Illumina HiSeq 2000. The TCR beta CDR3 regions were amplified from the RNA transcripts. A first-round RT-PCR of the TCR CDR3 used the HTBI primer set with the Qiagen OneStep RT-PCR kit. The public reads were reprocessed in TCRdb via fastp at Q25 and MiXCR, keeping in-frame beta chains. Under each unique CDR3 protein, matching rows form one entry showing the most common genes and DNA. The sample yields more than 350,000 distinct CDR3 sequences; about 15% were counted once. Jointly, the top ten make up 32% of the sample. Sequencing was carried out using blood. These receptors all stem from a woman in her twenties or thirties with Graves' hyperthyroidism.

This clonotype was found a few times. At one end, the junction sequence differs from germline, possibly due to a read error. This chain links TRBV27 with TRBJ2-7; D is undetermined. There are 12 residues in the CDR3. The germline gives CDR1 MNHEY, CDR2 SMNVEV (reference sequence). The CDR3 region has the DNA TGTGCCCGCAGTCAGATCGGGTACGAGCAGTACTTC. Its protein product is CARSQIGYEQYF.

This clonotype was seen more than once but under ten times. The chain has TRBV9 and TRBJ2-1; D is possibly TRBD1 or TRBD2 (6 bases each). The germline CDR1 and CDR2 sequences are SGDLS and YYNGEE. The CDR3 has 15 residues. Deletions cut 2 bases from V and 8 bases from J, with 17 bases between. CDR3 in amino acids: CASSVSSGAAYEQFF. For the CDR3, the DNA is TGTGCCAGCAGCGTCAGTTCGGGGGCGGCGTATGAGCAGTTCTTC.

This clonotype was found a few times. The chain employs TRBV5-5 and TRBJ2-1, with D uncertain. Trimming shortened V by 5 bases and J by 0 bases, and 12 bases separated the two germline ends. Germline-derived CDR1 and CDR2 are SGHKS and YYEKEE (reference sequence). The CDR3 covers 15 residues. CDR3 region: CASSPSQSSYNEQFF. The CDR3 DNA is TGTGCCAGCAGTCCCAGTCAAAGCTCCTACAATGAGCAGTTCTTC. Combining the CDR3 with reference TRBV5-5 and TRBJ2-1 gives the whole variable domain DAGVTQSPTHLIKTRGQQVTLRCSPISGHKSVSWYQQVLGQGPQFIFQYYEKEERGRGNFPDRFSARQFPNYSSELNVNALLLGDSALYLCASSPSQSSYNEQFFGPGTRLTVL.

J is TRBJ2-3 and V is TRBV9, with a possible D match to TRBD2 (5 bases). Trimming took 0 bases from V and 2 from J, leaving 13 bases between them. The CDR3 has 16 residues. Germline V lookup: CDR1 SGDLS, CDR2 YYNGEE. The chain's CDR3 is CASSVGIGGFTDTQYF. CDR3 nucleotide sequence: TGTGCCAGCAGCGTAGGTATCGGAGGCTTCACAGATACGCAGTATTTT.

The chain is built from TRBV29-1 and TRBJ2-4; a weak D match, TRBD1 (6 bases). The CDR3 is 11 residues long. CDR1 and CDR2 from the germline V gene are SQVTM and ANQGSEA. The V gene lost 2 bases and the J gene lost 7 bases, with 6 bases spanning the gap. CDR3 protein: CSVEQGNIQYF. CDR3 DNA: TGCAGCGTTGAACAGGGGAACATTCAGTACTTC.

This clonotype occurred many times. CDR3 in DNA: TGTGCCAGCAGCACCCGACTAGGGGGGGAGCAGTACTTC. It yields the protein CASSTRLGGEQYF. The rearrangement joins TRBV11-1 to TRBJ2-7, with D perhaps TRBD1 or TRBD2 (6 bases each). V shed 5 bases and J shed 7 bases, with 15 bases lying between them. The CDR3 contains 13 residues. Germline values: CDR1 SGHAT, CDR2 FQDESV (reference sequence).

This clonotype showed up many times. The genes are TRBV5-5 and TRBJ2-7; D may be TRBD2 (5 bases). The CDR3 has 15 residues. Germline V lookup: CDR1 SGHKS, CDR2 YYEKEE (reference sequence). The germline V and J ends were trimmed by 4 bases and 6 bases, with 20 bases remaining between them. The CDR3 region is CASSPRVGGSPEQYF. CDR3 bases: TGTGCCAGCAGCCCCCGGGTTGGAGGCAGCCCCGAGCAGTACTTC.

This clonotype has just a few counts. The chain couples TRBV6-9 to TRBJ2-7, with D perhaps being TRBD1 or TRBD2 (5 bases each). V lost 3 bases to trimming and J lost 5 bases, with 20 bases between them. CDR3 size: 16 residues. The germline V gene encodes CDR1 MNHGY and CDR2 SVAAGI. The CDR3 DNA is TGTGCCAGCAGTTACCTCGTTTTTGAGGGGACCCACGAGCAGTACTTC. Amino acid sequence: CASSYLVFEGTHEQYF.

This clonotype was observed at least ten times. The chain is built from TRBV2 and TRBJ1-4; D not resolved. Germline CDR1 SNHLY, CDR2 FYNNEI. This CDR3 comprises 16 residues. The V end lost 1 base, the J end lost 0 bases, and 9 bases lay between the germline ends. CDR3 DNA: TGTGCCAGCAGTGAAGGACTCCCGTCAACTAATGAAAAACTGTTTTTT. It specifies CASSEGLPSTNEKLFF.

CDR3 in DNA: TGTGCCAGCAGCTTGCTGGGGGGCGTCTCCGGGGAGCTGTTTTTT. Translation gives CASSLLGGVSGELFF. The chain uses TRBV5-8 and TRBJ2-2; D may correspond to TRBD1 or TRBD2 (6 bases each). The CDR3 covers 15 residues. CDR1 is SGHTS and CDR2 is YDEGEE in the germline V gene. Trimming pared 1 base from V and 6 bases from J, leaving 13 bases between.

The CDR3 loop reads CASSPAYLTYEQYF. The CDR3 DNA is TGTGCCAGCAGTCCAGCTTATCTAACCTACGAGCAGTACTTC. V is TRBV28 and J is TRBJ2-7; D uncertain. Germline V gives CDR1 MDHEN, CDR2 SYDVKM. The CDR3 has 14 residues. V shed 5 bases and J shed 2 bases, with 13 bases lying between them.

The gene calls are TRBV29-1 and TRBJ2-3; no clear D gene. V dropped 3 bases and J dropped 6 bases, with 7 bases sitting between them. Germline values: CDR1 SQVTM, CDR2 ANQGSEA. The CDR3 loop spans 11 amino acids. The CDR3 sequence is CSVEGFDTQYF. In nucleotides, the CDR3 is TGCAGCGTTGAGGGGTTTGATACGCAGTATTTT.

Note on this clonotype: This may come from a read error, since a much larger clone is one base off. V and J are TRBV6-1 and TRBJ2-3; TRBD2 aligns across 13 bases. Trimming took 5 bases from V and 4 from J; bases not matched to a gene: 6. The germline V gene encodes CDR1 MNHNS and CDR2 SASEGT. The CDR3 extends over 16 amino acids. The CDR3 spells CASSSPLAGGPDTQYF. The CDR3 DNA sequence: TGTGCCAGCAGTTCCCCACTAGCGGGAGGGCCAGATACGCAGTATTTT.

This clonotype was detected many times. The chain is built from TRBV18 and TRBJ1-2; a possible D gene is TRBD1 (5 bases). The V gene's germline CDR1 is KGHSH and CDR2 LQKENI. The CDR3 covers 13 residues. V dropped 1 base and J dropped 6 bases, with 9 bases sitting between them. Written as DNA, the CDR3 is TGTGCCAGCTCACCACAGGGAGGGGATGGCTACACCTTC. Encoded protein: CASSPQGGDGYTF. Filled out from reference TRBV18 and TRBJ1-2, the complete variable domain reads NAGVMQNPRHLVRRRGQEARLRCSPMKGHSHVYWYRQLPEEGLKFMVYLQKENIIDESGMPKERFSAEFPKEGPSILRIQQVVRGDSAAYFCASSPQGGDGYTFGSGTRLTVV.

The chain combines TRBV4-1 with TRBJ2-7, with TRBD2 matching over 8 bases. The CDR3 runs to 19 residues. Germline V gene lookup returns CDR1 MGHRA and CDR2 YSYEKL. V lost 1 base and J lost 0; bases outside the gene matches: 14. The CDR3 is CASSQVGSPSGSRSYEQYF. The CDR3 DNA follows: TGCGCCAGCAGCCAAGTCGGCAGTCCTAGCGGGTCTCGCTCCTACGAGCAGTACTTC.

This clonotype was seen many times. This sequence joins TRBV2 and TRBJ2-5; D is unclear. With 4 bases removed from V and 5 bases from J, the gap between germline ends came to 14 bases. Germline V CDR1 and CDR2: SNHLY, FYNNEI. This CDR3 is built from 14 residues. The CDR3 is CASSGSVYQETQYF. In DNA form, the CDR3 reads TGTGCCAGCAGTGGTTCGGTGTATCAGGAGACCCAGTACTTC.

This clonotype has just a few counts. V gene TRBV20-1 combines with J gene TRBJ2-1; possibly TRBD2 for D (5 bases). The CDR3 runs 12 residues. Germline V CDR1 and CDR2: DFQATT, SNEGSKA (reference sequence). The V and J ends lost 6 bases and 7 bases respectively, with 13 bases between them. CDR3: CSAERGWNEQFF. CDR3 DNA: TGCAGTGCCGAGAGAGGGTGGAATGAGCAGTTCTTC.

This clonotype has at least ten counts. The V gene is TRBV3-1, the J gene TRBJ2-3, with D possibly TRBD2 on 6 matching bases. Per the germline V gene, CDR1 is LGHDT and CDR2 is YNNKEL (reference sequence). The CDR3 extends over 14 amino acids. V lost 0 bases and J lost 7, with 11 bases in between. The CDR3 bases are TGTGCCAGCAGCCAAGAGGGGGGAGCTTATACGCAGTATTTT. Protein sequence: CASSQEGGAYTQYF.